This T cell receptor (beta chain) is drawn from a study of STAT5B mutations in CD4+ large granular lymphocyte leukemia. Germline CDR1 reads LNHDA; CDR2 reads SQIVND (reference sequence). The CDR3 loop spans 14 amino acids. Trimming left V 6 bases short and J 0 bases short, with 9 bases between. Assay used: immunoSEQ multiplex PCR; TCRdb lists only in-frame clones, some missing. The data contain about 48,000 clones, roughly 72% of them singletons. Sequencing input: CD4+ T cells from blood buffy coats. This rearrangement joins TRBV19 to TRBJ1-3; unclear D gene. This clonotype originated in a human donor in good health. The CDR3 region is CASRETISGNTIYF. The DNA of the CDR3 is TGTGCCAGTAGAGAAACGATCTCTGGAAACACCATATATTTT.